Listed here are 9 T cell receptor beta chains from one sample, sequenced in a study of regulatory T cells in long-lasting Graves disease. Time point described: persistent/refractory GD, antithyroid drugs over 5 years with positive TRAb. PBMC RNA was the source of the TCR library. HTBI primers from iRepertoire and Arm-PCR of CDR3 regions yielded the TCR beta libraries. TCRdb redid the calling of the multiplex PCR reads with MiXCR, one entry per CDR3 protein. Of under 500,000 distinct CDR3 sequences in the sample, under 25% were seen once. This specimen was peripheral blood mononuclear cells (PBMCs), taken when the disease was refractory, from a patient treated with antithyroid drugs. The receptors derive from a female donor with Graves disease.

This clonotype appeared many times. This chain links TRBV28 with TRBJ1-2; the D gene is possibly TRBD1 (5 bases). Trimming removed 6 bases from V and 5 bases from J, with 7 bases in between. The CDR3 length is 11 residues. Germline-derived CDR1 and CDR2 are MDHEN and SYDVKM. The CDR3 reads CASRGEYGYTF. The CDR3 nucleotides are TGTGCCAGCAGGGGGGAGTATGGCTACACCTTC.

This clonotype has only a few counts. For the CDR3, the DNA is TGTGCCAGCAGAGAGCTGGGGACAGATACGCAGTATTTT. It codes for CASRELGTDTQYF. The chain has TRBV6-1 and TRBJ2-3; no reliable D call. The CDR3 is 13 amino acids. CDR1 and CDR2 (germline): MNHNS, SASEGT. Trimming took off 6 bases at V and 3 bases at J, with 10 bases between the two ends.

Only a few counts were recorded for this clonotype. The CDR3 carries no conserved terminal phenylalanine or tryptophan, so it likely arises from a read error. The chain recombines TRBV24-1 with TRBJ2-2; D is uncertain. CDR1 and CDR2 (germline): KGHDR, SFDVKD. The CDR3 runs 15 residues. The CDR3 DNA reads TGTGCCACCAGTGCTTTGACTGTGAACACCGGGGAGCTGTTTTCT. Protein product: CATSALTVNTGELFS.

V gene TRBV19 combines with J gene TRBJ1-5, with D possibly being TRBD1 (5 bases). The germline V gene has CDR1 LNHDA and CDR2 SQIVND (reference sequence). The CDR3 sequence is 15 residues long. With 5 bases removed from V and 6 bases from J, the gap between germline ends came to 17 bases. CDR3 nucleotides: TGTGCCAGTAGTTCGACGAACGGGGGTTTTCAGCCCCAGCATTTT. Protein sequence: CASSSTNGGFQPQHF.

This clonotype was picked up a small number of times. The chain links TRBV7-6 to TRBJ2-7, with D uncertain. V was shortened by 2 bases and J by 0 bases, with 11 bases between the two germline ends. The germline CDR1 and CDR2 sequences are SGHVS and FNYEAQ. The CDR3 has 15 residues. The CDR3 sequence: CASSLNPAYSYEQYF. CDR3 in DNA: TGTGCCAGCAGCTTAAATCCAGCGTACTCCTACGAGCAGTACTTC. The complete variable domain, with remaining parts taken from reference TRBV7-6 and TRBJ2-7, reads GAGVSQSPRYKVTKRGQDVALRCDPISGHVSLYWYRQALGQGPEFLTYFNYEAQQDKSGLPNDRFSAERPEGSISTLTIQRTEQRDSAMYRCASSLNPAYSYEQYFGPGTRLTVT.

This clonotype came up many times. V is TRBV13 and J is TRBJ2-5, with D perhaps matching TRBD1 (6 bases). CDR1 is PRHDT, CDR2 FYEKMQ, per germline (reference sequence). The CDR3 consists of 13 residues. The V end was cut by 3 bases, the J end by 5 bases, with 10 bases between. CDR3 coding DNA: TGTGCCAGCAGCTTCAGGGGTAGGGAGACCCAGTACTTC. Translating it yields CASSFRGRETQYF.

This chain links TRBV9 with TRBJ1-6; maybe TRBD1 (5 bases). Germline assignment: CDR1 SGDLS and CDR2 YYNGEE. Trimming left V 0 bases short and J 11 bases short, with 15 bases between. The CDR3 spans 15 residues. This CDR3 is CASSVVRRVGAPLHF. The CDR3 DNA reads as TGTGCCAGCAGCGTAGTTCGCAGGGTCGGCGCACCCCTCCACTTT. Filled out from reference TRBV9 and TRBJ1-6, the complete variable domain reads DSGVTQTPKHLITATGQRVTLRCSPRSGDLSVYWYQQSLDQGLQFLIQYYNGEERAKGNILERFSAQQFPDLHSELNLSSLELGDSALYFCASSVVRRVGAPLHFGNGTRLTVT.

This clonotype turned up a few times. The rearrangement links TRBV7-9 to TRBJ2-4, with D uncertain. The germline V gene encodes CDR1 SEHNR and CDR2 FQNEAQ (reference sequence). CDR3 length: 15 amino acids. V dropped 3 bases and J dropped 2 bases, with 11 bases sitting between them. CDR3 amino acids: CASSFTDGSKNIQYF. The DNA for the CDR3 is TGTGCCAGCAGCTTTACCGACGGATCCAAAAACATTCAGTACTTC.

The genes are TRBV18 and TRBJ2-2; D possibly matches TRBD1 or TRBD2 (5 bases each). This CDR3 contains 14 residues. Germline values: CDR1 KGHSH, CDR2 LQKENI. V was trimmed by 3 bases and J by 6 bases, leaving 11 bases between them. CDR3 residues: CASSPPGGSGELFF. In DNA, the CDR3 is TGTGCCAGCTCACCCCCTGGGGGATCCGGGGAGCTGTTTTTT. Using reference TRBV18 and TRBJ2-2 for the parts outside the CDR3, the full variable domain is NAGVMQNPRHLVRRRGQEARLRCSPMKGHSHVYWYRQLPEEGLKFMVYLQKENIIDESGMPKERFSAEFPKEGPSILRIQQVVRGDSAAYFCASSPPGGSGELFFGEGSRLTVL.